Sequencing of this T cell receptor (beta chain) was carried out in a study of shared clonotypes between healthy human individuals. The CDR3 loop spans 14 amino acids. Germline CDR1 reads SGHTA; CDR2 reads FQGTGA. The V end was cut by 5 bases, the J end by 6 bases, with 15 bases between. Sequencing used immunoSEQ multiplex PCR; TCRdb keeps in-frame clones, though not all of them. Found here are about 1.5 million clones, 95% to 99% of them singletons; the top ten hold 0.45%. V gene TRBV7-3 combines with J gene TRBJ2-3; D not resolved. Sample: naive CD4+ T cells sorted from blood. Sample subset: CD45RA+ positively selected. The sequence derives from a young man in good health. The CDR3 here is CASSRVTPPDTQYF. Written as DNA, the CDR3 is TGTGCCAGCAGCCGGGTTACACCCCCGGATACGCAGTATTTT.